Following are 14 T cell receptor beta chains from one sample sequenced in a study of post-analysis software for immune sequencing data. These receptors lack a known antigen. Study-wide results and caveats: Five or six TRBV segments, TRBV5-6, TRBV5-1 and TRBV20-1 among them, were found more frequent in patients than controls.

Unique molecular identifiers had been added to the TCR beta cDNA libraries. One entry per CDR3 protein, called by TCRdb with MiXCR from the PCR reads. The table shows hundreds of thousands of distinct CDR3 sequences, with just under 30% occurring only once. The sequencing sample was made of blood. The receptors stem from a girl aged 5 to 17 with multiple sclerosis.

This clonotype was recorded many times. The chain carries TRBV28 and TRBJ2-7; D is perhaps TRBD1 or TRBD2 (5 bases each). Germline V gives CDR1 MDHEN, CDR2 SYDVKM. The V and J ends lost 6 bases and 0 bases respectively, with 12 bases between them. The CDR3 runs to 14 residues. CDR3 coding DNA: TGTGCCAGCAGCCGCCGGGGCAGCTCCTACGAGCAGTACTTC. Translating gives CASSRRGSSYEQYF.

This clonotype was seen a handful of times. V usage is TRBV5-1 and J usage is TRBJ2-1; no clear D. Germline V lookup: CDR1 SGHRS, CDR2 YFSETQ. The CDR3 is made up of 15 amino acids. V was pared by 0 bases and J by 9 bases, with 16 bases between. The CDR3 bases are TGCGCCAGCAGCTTGGCTCGGATGGAGATTGGTGAGCAGTTCTTC. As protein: CASSLARMEIGEQFF.

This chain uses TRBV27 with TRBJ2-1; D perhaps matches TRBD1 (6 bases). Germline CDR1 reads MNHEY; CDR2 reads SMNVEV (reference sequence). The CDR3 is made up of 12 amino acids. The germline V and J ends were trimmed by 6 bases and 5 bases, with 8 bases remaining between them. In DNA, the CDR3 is TGTGCCAGCAGGCGGACAGACAATGAGCAGTTCTTC. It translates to CASRRTDNEQFF.

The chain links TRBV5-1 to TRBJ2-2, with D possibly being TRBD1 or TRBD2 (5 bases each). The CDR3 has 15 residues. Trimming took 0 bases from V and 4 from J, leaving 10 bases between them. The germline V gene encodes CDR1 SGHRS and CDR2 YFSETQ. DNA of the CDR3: TGCGCCAGCAGCTTGGTCCGGGGCCCCACCGGGGAGCTGTTTTTT. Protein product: CASSLVRGPTGELFF.

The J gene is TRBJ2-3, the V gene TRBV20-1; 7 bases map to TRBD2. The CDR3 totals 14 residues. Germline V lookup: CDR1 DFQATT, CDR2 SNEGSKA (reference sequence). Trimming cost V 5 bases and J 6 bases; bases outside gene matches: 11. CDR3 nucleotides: TGCAGTGCTCAGCGGGGCCCGGGATGGGATACGCAGTATTTT. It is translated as CSAQRGPGWDTQYF.

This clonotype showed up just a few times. CDR3 coding DNA: TGCGCCAGCAGCCAAGACCTTCAGACTCCATACGAGCAGTACTTC. It codes for CASSQDLQTPYEQYF. This chain uses TRBV4-3 with TRBJ2-7, with no clear D. The CDR3 is made up of 15 amino acids. V lost 0 bases to trimming and J lost 4 bases, with 13 bases between them. CDR1 and CDR2 (germline): LGHNA, YSLEER.

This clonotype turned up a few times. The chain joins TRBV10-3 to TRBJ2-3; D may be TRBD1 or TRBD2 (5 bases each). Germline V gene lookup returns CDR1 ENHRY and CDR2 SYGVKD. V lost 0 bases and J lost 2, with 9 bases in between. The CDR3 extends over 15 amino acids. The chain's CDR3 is CAISESGAYTDTQYF. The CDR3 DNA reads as TGTGCCATCAGTGAGTCCGGGGCCTACACAGATACGCAGTATTTT.

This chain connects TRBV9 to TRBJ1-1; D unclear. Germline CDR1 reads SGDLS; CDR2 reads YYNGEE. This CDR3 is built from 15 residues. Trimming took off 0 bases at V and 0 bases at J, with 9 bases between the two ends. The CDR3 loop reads CASSVGGVLNTEAFF. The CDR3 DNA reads TGTGCCAGCAGCGTAGGTGGGGTATTGAACACTGAAGCTTTCTTT.

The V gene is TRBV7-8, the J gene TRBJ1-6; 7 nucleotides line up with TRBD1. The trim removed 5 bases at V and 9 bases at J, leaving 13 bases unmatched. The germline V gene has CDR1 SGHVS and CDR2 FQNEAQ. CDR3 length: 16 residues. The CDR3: CASSPSPTGRTSPLHF. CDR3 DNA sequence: TGTGCCAGCAGCCCATCTCCGACAGGGAGGACTTCACCCCTCCACTTT.

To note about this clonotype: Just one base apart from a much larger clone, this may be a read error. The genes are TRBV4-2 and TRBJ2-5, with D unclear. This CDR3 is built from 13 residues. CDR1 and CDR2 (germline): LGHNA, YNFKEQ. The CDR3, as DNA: TGTGCCAGCGGCCAAGATTACCAAGAGACCCAGTACTTC. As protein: CASGQDYQETQYF.

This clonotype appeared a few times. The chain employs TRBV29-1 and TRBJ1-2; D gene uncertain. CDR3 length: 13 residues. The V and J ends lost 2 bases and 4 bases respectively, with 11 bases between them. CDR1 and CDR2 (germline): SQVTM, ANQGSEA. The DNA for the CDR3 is TGCAGCGTTGAAATATGGGTTGGCTATGGCTACACCTTC. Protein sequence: CSVEIWVGYGYTF.

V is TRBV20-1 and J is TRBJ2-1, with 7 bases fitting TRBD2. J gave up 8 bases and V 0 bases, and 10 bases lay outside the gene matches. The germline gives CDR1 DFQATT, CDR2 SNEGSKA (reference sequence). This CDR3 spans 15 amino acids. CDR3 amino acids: CSARDVLAAPDEQFF. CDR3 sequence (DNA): TGCAGTGCTAGAGATGTCCTAGCGGCCCCTGATGAGCAGTTCTTC.

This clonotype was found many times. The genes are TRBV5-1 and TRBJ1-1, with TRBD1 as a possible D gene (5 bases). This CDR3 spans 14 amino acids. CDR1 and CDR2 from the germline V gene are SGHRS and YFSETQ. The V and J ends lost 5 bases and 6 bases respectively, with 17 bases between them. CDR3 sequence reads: CASRRGEGRPEAFF. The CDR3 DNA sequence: TGCGCCAGCAGAAGAGGAGAGGGGCGTCCTGAAGCTTTCTTT.

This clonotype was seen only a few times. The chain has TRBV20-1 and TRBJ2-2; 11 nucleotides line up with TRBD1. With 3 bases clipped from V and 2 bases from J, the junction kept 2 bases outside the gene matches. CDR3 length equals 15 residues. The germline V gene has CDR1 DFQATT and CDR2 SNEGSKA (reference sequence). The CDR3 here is CSARDRGLNTGELFF. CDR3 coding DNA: TGCAGTGCTAGGGACAGGGGGCTCAACACCGGGGAGCTGTTTTTT.